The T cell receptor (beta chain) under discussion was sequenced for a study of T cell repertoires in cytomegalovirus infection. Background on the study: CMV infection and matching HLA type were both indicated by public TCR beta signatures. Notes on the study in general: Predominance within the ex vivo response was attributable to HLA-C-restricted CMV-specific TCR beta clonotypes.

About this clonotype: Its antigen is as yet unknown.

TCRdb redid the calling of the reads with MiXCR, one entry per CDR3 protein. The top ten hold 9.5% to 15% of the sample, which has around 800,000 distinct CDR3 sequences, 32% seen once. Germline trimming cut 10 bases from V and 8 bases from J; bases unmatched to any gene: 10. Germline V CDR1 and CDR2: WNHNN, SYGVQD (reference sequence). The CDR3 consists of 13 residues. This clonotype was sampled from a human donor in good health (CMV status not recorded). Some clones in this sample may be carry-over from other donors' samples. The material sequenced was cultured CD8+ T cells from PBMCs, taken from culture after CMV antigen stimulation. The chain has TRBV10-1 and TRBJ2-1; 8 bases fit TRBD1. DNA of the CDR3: TGCGCCACCCAGGACAGGGCGGGTGATGAGCAGTTCTTC. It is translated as CATQDRAGDEQFF.